The following is a T cell receptor beta chain sequence with its context. TCRdb re-called the 5' RACE reads through MiXCR, storing one row per CDR3 protein. This sample has 410,000 or so distinct CDR3 sequences; 23% occur once, and the top ten carry less than 15%. The entry originates in a study of T-cell memory formation after mild COVID-19. Input material: PBMCs or a T cell subset sorted from them (not recorded which). This clonotype originated in an adult woman who had mild COVID-19 (a few samples of this study predate the infection). Cell type and time point are not known.

CDR3 nucleotide sequence: TGTGCCAGCACTCCGACAGGGCTTAATGAAAAACTGTTTTTT. It yields the protein CASTPTGLNEKLFF. V is TRBV7-9 and J is TRBJ1-4; 7 nucleotides agree with TRBD1. The CDR3 runs to 14 residues. V shed 7 bases, J shed 4 bases, and the junction held 6 bases outside the gene matches. Germline CDR1 is SEHNR and CDR2 is FQNEAQ (reference sequence).